This T cell receptor beta chain came from a study of blood T cell repertoires in COVID-19. The germline V gene encodes CDR1 GTSNPN and CDR2 SVGIG (reference sequence). V lost 4 bases, J lost 8 bases, and 18 bases lay in between. The CDR3 sequence is 13 residues long. Produced via immunoSEQ multiplex PCR; TCRdb's table is partial and in-frame only. The data hold about 95,000 clones, with 89% observed a single time. Input material: peripheral blood. The clonotype originates from a man in his fifties or sixties with COVID-19, enrolled during active disease. The chain carries TRBV30 and TRBJ2-7, with D tentatively TRBD1 (6 bases). The CDR3 region has the DNA TGTGCCTGGACTTCAGGGGCGCAGGTCAAGCAGTACTTC. Translation gives CAWTSGAQVKQYF.